These 26 T cell receptor beta chains share one sample of origin, sequenced in a study of blood T cell repertoires in COVID-19. TCRdb's table, derived via immunoSEQ multiplex PCR, lists solely in-frame clones and lacks some. The sample lists roughly 240,000 clones; roughly 85% were seen once. The material sequenced was peripheral blood. The receptor source for this set is a man in his fifties or sixties with COVID-19, enrolled during active disease.

This sequence joins TRBV9 and TRBJ1-2; 7 nucleotides align to TRBD1. CDR1 is SGDLS, CDR2 YYNGEE, per germline. The CDR3 covers 12 residues. Trimming at V came to 3 bases and at J to 7 bases, leaving 3 bases not matched to a gene. For the CDR3, the DNA is TGTGCCAGCAGCGAGGACAGGTCTGGCTACACCTTC. Its translation is CASSEDRSGYTF.

The chain employs TRBV19 and TRBJ1-6; TRBD1 matches at 9 bases. The CDR3 runs 17 residues. From germline, CDR1 is LNHDA and CDR2 SQIVND (reference sequence). V trimming: 4 bases; J trimming: 7 bases; junction bases outside the gene matches: 11. The chain's CDR3 is CASSKPGTGPRNSPLHF. The DNA for the CDR3 is TGTGCCAGTAGTAAGCCCGGGACAGGGCCTCGAAATTCACCCCTCCACTTT.

The rearrangement links TRBV5-6 to TRBJ2-3; no firm D call. V was shortened by 6 bases and J by 1 base, with 12 bases between the two germline ends. In germline, CDR1 is SGHDT, CDR2 YYEEEE. The CDR3 extends over 14 amino acids. CDR3 residues: CASTKVEGTDTQYF. The CDR3 DNA reads TGTGCCAGCACGAAGGTAGAGGGCACAGATACGCAGTATTTT.

In this sample, this clone turned up once. This sequence joins TRBV10-3 and TRBJ2-1; a possible D gene is TRBD2 (6 bases). The germline V gene has CDR1 ENHRY and CDR2 SYGVKD. The CDR3 totals 14 residues. Trimming pared 4 bases from V and 12 bases from J, leaving 19 bases between. DNA for the CDR3: TGTGCCATCAGTGTGGGGACTGAAACGCAGGGGCAGTTCTTC. It translates to CAISVGTETQGQFF.

The CDR3 loop reads CATKGVTDTQYF. DNA for the CDR3: TGTGCCACCAAGGGGGTCACAGATACGCAGTATTTT. This chain joins TRBV24-1 and TRBJ2-3, with D possibly TRBD1 on 6 matching bases. This CDR3 is 12 amino acids long. Germline-derived CDR1 and CDR2 are KGHDR and SFDVKD. The V end was cut by 8 bases, the J end by 2 bases, with 7 bases between.

The chain combines TRBV13 with TRBJ2-7, with TRBD1 matching 9 bases. There are 14 residues in the CDR3. V gave up 6 bases and J gave up 7 bases; unmatched junction bases: 10. Germline loops: CDR1 PRHDT, CDR2 FYEKMQ (reference sequence). The CDR3 DNA reads TGTGCCAGCAGTGCGGAACAGGGGGCGCGGGAGCAGTACTTC. Its translation: CASSAEQGAREQYF.

V usage is TRBV7-2 and J usage is TRBJ2-6; D remains ambiguous. Trimming left V 0 bases short and J 6 bases short, with 3 bases between. CDR1 is SGHTA, CDR2 FQGNSA, per germline. The CDR3 consists of 13 residues. CDR3 amino acids: CASSLAQANVLTF. Written as DNA, the CDR3 is TGTGCCAGCAGCTTAGCCCAGGCCAACGTCCTGACTTTC.

The V gene is TRBV5-1, the J gene TRBJ1-4; tentative D call: TRBD1 (5 bases). The CDR3 totals 18 residues. Germline V gene data show CDR1 as SGHRS and CDR2 as YFSETQ. V was cut by 3 bases and J by 0 bases, with 18 bases left in between. The CDR3 bases are TGCGCCAGCAGCTATAATTCGGGGGTACCAGCAACTAATGAAAAACTGTTTTTT. This translates into CASSYNSGVPATNEKLFF.

The chain employs TRBV19 and TRBJ1-1, with D possibly being TRBD1 (5 bases). The V and J ends lost 5 bases and 1 base respectively, with 17 bases between them. CDR3 length: 16 residues. Germline values: CDR1 LNHDA, CDR2 SQIVND (reference sequence). The CDR3 DNA reads as TGTGCCAGTAGTTTACATCCAGGGAGGTCGAACACTGAAGCTTTCTTT. Translating gives CASSLHPGRSNTEAFF.

The chain combines TRBV4-3 with TRBJ1-2, with 11 bases lining up with TRBD1. The V gene's germline CDR1 is LGHNA and CDR2 YSLEER. This CDR3 comprises 18 residues. Losses at the gene ends were 0 bases for V and 0 bases for J; bases not matched to a gene: 6. The CDR3 reads CASSQDLGTGGPNYGYTF. The CDR3 nucleotides are TGCGCCAGCAGCCAAGATTTAGGGACAGGGGGTCCTAACTATGGCTACACCTTC.

The chain recombines TRBV19 with TRBJ1-2; a possible D gene is TRBD1 (5 bases). The ends were cut back, 4 bases at V and 3 bases at J, with 6 bases in the middle. CDR3 size: 12 residues. Per germline, CDR1 LNHDA and CDR2 SQIVND (reference sequence). CDR3: CASSKGYYGYTF. CDR3 bases: TGTGCCAGTAGTAAGGGGTACTATGGCTACACCTTC.

In its sample, this clone was seen once. The chain combines TRBV5-8 with TRBJ1-2, with 8 bases lining up with TRBD1. Germline CDR1 reads SGHTS; CDR2 reads YDEGEE. V gave up 4 bases and J gave up 4 bases; unmatched junction bases: 12. The CDR3 extends over 16 amino acids. The CDR3 reads CASSGSKGQGIYGYTF. The CDR3 coding sequence is TGTGCCAGCAGCGGGAGCAAAGGACAGGGAATCTATGGCTACACCTTC.

On this clone itself: Other DNA sequences in this specimen translate into the identical CDR3. This chain joins TRBV10-3 and TRBJ2-1; perhaps TRBD1 as D (6 bases). CDR1 is ENHRY and CDR2 is SYGVKD in the germline V gene. This CDR3 is built from 13 residues. V was trimmed by 5 bases and J by 4 bases, leaving 9 bases between them. The chain's CDR3 is CAISPDRYNEQFF. The CDR3 DNA reads TGTGCCATCAGTCCCGACAGGTACAATGAGCAGTTCTTC.

The chain carries TRBV5-4 and TRBJ2-7; 7 bases fit TRBD1. The J segment lost 1 base and the V segment lost 4 bases, leaving 5 bases of the junction unmatched. Per the germline V gene, CDR1 is SGHNT and CDR2 is YYREEE (reference sequence). The CDR3 is 14 residues long. This CDR3 is CASSLRDSSYEQYF. CDR3 coding DNA: TGTGCCAGCAGCCTACGGGACAGTTCCTACGAGCAGTACTTC.

The chain is built from TRBV7-9 and TRBJ2-7; 8 bases line up with TRBD2. In germline, CDR1 is SEHNR, CDR2 FQNEAQ (reference sequence). V lost 5 bases, J lost 5 bases, and 8 bases stayed unmatched. The length of the CDR3 is 14 residues. The DNA of the CDR3 is TGTGCCAGCAGCAAGAGCGGGGGTTGGGACGAGCAGTACTTC. Translation: CASSKSGGWDEQYF.

The chain recombines TRBV5-1 with TRBJ2-7, with 7 bases fitting TRBD2. There are 17 residues in the CDR3. V lost 0 bases and J lost 6; bases outside the gene matches: 15. The germline V gene encodes CDR1 SGHRS and CDR2 YFSETQ. CDR3: CASSLAIKAGPTGEQYF. For the CDR3, the DNA is TGCGCCAGCAGCTTGGCTATTAAAGCGGGACCTACGGGCGAGCAGTACTTC. The entire variable domain, with the rest obtained from reference TRBV5-1 and TRBJ2-7, is as follows: KAGVTQTPRYLIKTRGQQVTLSCSPISGHRSVSWYQQTPGQGLQFLFEYFSETQRNKGNFPGRFSGRQFSNSRSEMNVSTLELGDSALYLCASSLAIKAGPTGEQYFGPGTRLTVT.

The rearrangement joins TRBV6-5 to TRBJ2-7, with 7 bases fitting TRBD2. CDR3 size: 16 residues. Per germline, CDR1 MNHEY and CDR2 SVGAGI. V dropped 0 bases and J dropped 2; count of bases not matched to a gene: 7. Here the CDR3 DNA reads TGTGCCAGCAGTTACTCCTCCCCAGCGGGGACCTACGAGCAGTACTTC. Encoded protein: CASSYSSPAGTYEQYF.

This chain joins TRBV6-5 and TRBJ1-4; no definite D call. Deletions cut 2 bases from V and 2 bases from J, with 9 bases between. CDR1 and CDR2 from the germline V gene are MNHEY and SVGAGI. There are 15 residues in the CDR3. The CDR3 DNA sequence: TGTGCCAGCAGTTACGTGAGGGCTACTAATGAAAAACTGTTTTTT. Amino acid sequence: CASSYVRATNEKLFF.

The gene calls are TRBV27 and TRBJ1-1, with D tentatively TRBD1 (6 bases). This CDR3 has 14 amino acids. Germline CDR1 reads MNHEY; CDR2 reads SMNVEV (reference sequence). V lost 1 base, J lost 3 bases, and 9 bases lay in between. This chain's CDR3 is CASSLYRAHTEAFF. The DNA of the CDR3 is TGTGCCAGCAGTTTATACAGGGCGCACACTGAAGCTTTCTTT.

The rearrangement joins TRBV28 to TRBJ2-1, with D possibly matching TRBD2 (5 bases). The CDR3 is 13 amino acids. Germline V gene sequence: CDR1 MDHEN, CDR2 SYDVKM. Trimming took 10 bases from V and 8 from J, leaving 18 bases between them. CDR3 region: CATNPQRVYEQFF. In DNA form, the CDR3 reads TGTGCCACCAATCCTCAGAGGGTTTATGAGCAGTTCTTC.

The rearrangement uses TRBV4-1 and TRBJ2-5; no clear D gene. With 5 bases removed from V and 5 bases from J, the gap between germline ends came to 12 bases. The germline V gene has CDR1 MGHRA and CDR2 YSYEKL. The CDR3 is 13 amino acids. Written as DNA, the CDR3 is TGCGCCAGCAGCACCCCGGGTCGGGAGACCCAGTACTTC. Encoded protein: CASSTPGRETQYF.

This clone was picked up a small number of times. The DNA of the CDR3 is TGTGCCAGCAGTATAAGAGGGACCCAGTACTTC. The encoded protein is CASSIRGTQYF. This chain links TRBV2 with TRBJ2-5; D is unclear. This CDR3 is 11 amino acids long. Germline CDR1 and CDR2: SNHLY and FYNNEI. The ends were cut back, 5 bases at V and 7 bases at J, with 8 bases in the middle.

CDR3 protein: CASSSRTTWETQYF. In nucleotides, the CDR3 is TGTGCCAGCAGTTCCAGGACAACGTGGGAGACCCAGTACTTC. The chain uses TRBV27 and TRBJ2-5, with D maybe TRBD1 (5 bases). The germline CDR1 and CDR2 sequences are MNHEY and SMNVEV (reference sequence). The CDR3 length is 14 residues. Trimming removed 4 bases from V and 5 bases from J, with 14 bases in between.

This clone was seen more than once but under ten times. The chain recombines TRBV3-1 (or the pseudogene TRBV3-2) with TRBJ1-1; 7 nucleotides align to TRBD1. In germline, CDR1 is LGHDT, CDR2 YNNKEL (reference sequence). The CDR3 length is 16 residues. Unmatched junction bases numbered 10, after V lost 2 bases and J lost 4 bases. CDR3: CASSQFSRQGPTEAFF. The CDR3 region has the DNA TGTGCCAGCAGCCAATTCTCCAGACAGGGACCCACTGAAGCTTTCTTT.

The chain joins TRBV5-6 to TRBJ1-4; 9 bases align to TRBD1. The germline CDR1 and CDR2 sequences are SGHDT and YYEEEE. The trim removed 2 bases at V and 8 bases at J, leaving 1 base unmatched. This CDR3 region has 13 residues. CDR3 DNA sequence: TGTGCCAGCAGCTTTGGGACAGGGGAAAAACTGTTTTTT. Protein sequence: CASSFGTGEKLFF.

The chain is built from TRBV6-1 and TRBJ1-2; D uncertain. The V and J ends lost 2 bases and 5 bases respectively, with 9 bases between them. The CDR3 spans 13 residues. Germline V CDR1 and CDR2: MNHNS, SASEGT. For the CDR3, the DNA is TGTGCCAGCAGTGAAAGAGTCGGGTATGGCTACACCTTC. Translating gives CASSERVGYGYTF.